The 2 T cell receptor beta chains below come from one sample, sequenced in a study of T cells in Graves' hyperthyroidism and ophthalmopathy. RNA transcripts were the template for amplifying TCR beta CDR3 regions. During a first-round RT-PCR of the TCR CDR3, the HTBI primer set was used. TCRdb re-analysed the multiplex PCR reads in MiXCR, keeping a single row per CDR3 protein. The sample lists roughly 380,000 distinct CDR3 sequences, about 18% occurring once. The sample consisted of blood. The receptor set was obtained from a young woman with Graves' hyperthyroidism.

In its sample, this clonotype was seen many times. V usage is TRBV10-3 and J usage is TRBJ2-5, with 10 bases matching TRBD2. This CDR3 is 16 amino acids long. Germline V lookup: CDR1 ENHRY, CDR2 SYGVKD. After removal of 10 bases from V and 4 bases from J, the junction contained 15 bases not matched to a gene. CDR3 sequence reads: CATHPTGPSGGETQYF. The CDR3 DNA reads TGTGCCACGCATCCGACAGGGCCTAGCGGGGGAGAGACCCAGTACTTC.

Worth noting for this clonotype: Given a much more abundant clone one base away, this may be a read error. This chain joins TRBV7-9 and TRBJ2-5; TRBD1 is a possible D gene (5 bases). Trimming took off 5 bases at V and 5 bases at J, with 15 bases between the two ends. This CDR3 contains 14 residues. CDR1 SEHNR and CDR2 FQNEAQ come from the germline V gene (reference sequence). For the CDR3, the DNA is TGTGCCAGCAGCCACACCCAGGGATATGAGACCCAGTACTTC. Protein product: CASSHTQGYETQYF. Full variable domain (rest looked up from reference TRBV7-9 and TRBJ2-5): DTGVSQNPRHKITKRGQNVTFRCDPISEHNRLYWYRQTLGQGPEFLTYFQNEAQLEKSRLLSDRFSAERPKGSFSTLEIQRTEQGDSAMYLCASSHTQGYETQYFGPGTRLLVL.